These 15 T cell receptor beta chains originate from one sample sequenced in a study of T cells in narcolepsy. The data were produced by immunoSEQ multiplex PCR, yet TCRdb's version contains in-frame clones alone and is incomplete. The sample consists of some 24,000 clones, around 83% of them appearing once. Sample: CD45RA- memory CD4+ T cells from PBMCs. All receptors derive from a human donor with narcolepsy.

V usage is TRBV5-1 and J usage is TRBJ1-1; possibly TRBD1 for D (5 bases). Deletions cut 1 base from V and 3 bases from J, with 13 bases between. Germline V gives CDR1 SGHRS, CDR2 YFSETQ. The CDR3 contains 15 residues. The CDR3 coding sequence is TGCGCCAGCAGCTTGAAGTTTCGCAGGGACACTGAAGCTTTCTTT. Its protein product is CASSLKFRRDTEAFF. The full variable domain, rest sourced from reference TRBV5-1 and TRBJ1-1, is KAGVTQTPRYLIKTRGQQVTLSCSPISGHRSVSWYQQTPGQGLQFLFEYFSETQRNKGNFPGRFSGRQFSNSRSEMNVSTLELGDSALYLCASSLKFRRDTEAFFGQGTRLTVV.

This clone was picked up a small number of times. This CDR3 reads CASSPNYAGTVQETQYF. DNA of the CDR3: TGTGCCAGCAGCCCTAACTACGCGGGCACAGTGCAAGAGACCCAGTACTTC. This chain joins TRBV5-4 and TRBJ2-5, with D possibly being TRBD2 (5 bases). The CDR3 length is 17 residues. Trimming pared 4 bases from V and 2 bases from J, leaving 21 bases between. Germline lookup yields CDR1 SGHNT and CDR2 YYREEE (reference sequence).

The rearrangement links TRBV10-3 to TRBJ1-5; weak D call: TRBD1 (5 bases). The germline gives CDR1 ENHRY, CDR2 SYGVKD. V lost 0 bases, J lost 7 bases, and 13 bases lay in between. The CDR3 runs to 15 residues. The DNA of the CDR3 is TGTGCCATCAGTGAGTCGGTAGGGAAGGGGCAGCCCCAGCATTTT. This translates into CAISESVGKGQPQHF.

In nucleotides, the CDR3 is TGTGCCAGCAGCTTAGGCCGTGGGCAGGTCATTCAGTACTTC. It translates to CASSLGRGQVIQYF. This rearrangement joins TRBV11-2 to TRBJ2-4; D gene unclear. The CDR3 extends over 14 amino acids. CDR1 is SGHAT and CDR2 is FQNNGV in the germline V gene. Trimming pared 1 base from V and 9 bases from J, leaving 13 bases between.

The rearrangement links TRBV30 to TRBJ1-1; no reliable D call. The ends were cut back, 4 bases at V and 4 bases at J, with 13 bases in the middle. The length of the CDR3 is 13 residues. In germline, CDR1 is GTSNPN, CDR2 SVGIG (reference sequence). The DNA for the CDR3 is TGTGCCTGGACCTACCGGGGAGTCACTGAAGCTTTCTTT. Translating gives CAWTYRGVTEAFF.

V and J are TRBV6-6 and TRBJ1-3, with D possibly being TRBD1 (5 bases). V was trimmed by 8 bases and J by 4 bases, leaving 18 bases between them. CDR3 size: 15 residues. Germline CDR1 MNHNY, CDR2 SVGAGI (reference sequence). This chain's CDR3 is CASSPPGARGNTIYF. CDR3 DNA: TGTGCCAGCTCTCCCCCTGGGGCGCGAGGAAACACCATATATTTT.

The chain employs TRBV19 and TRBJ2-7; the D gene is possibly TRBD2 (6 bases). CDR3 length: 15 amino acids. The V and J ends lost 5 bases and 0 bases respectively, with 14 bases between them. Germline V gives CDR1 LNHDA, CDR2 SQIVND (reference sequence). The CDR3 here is CASSPQGGLSYEQYF. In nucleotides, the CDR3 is TGTGCCAGTAGTCCCCAGGGAGGCCTCTCCTACGAGCAGTACTTC.

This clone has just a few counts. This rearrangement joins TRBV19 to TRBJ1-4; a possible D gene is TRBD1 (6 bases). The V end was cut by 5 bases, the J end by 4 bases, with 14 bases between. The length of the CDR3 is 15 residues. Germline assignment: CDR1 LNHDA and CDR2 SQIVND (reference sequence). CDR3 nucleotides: TGTGCCAGTAGTGCACCGACAGGATATAATGAAAAACTGTTTTTT. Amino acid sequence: CASSAPTGYNEKLFF.

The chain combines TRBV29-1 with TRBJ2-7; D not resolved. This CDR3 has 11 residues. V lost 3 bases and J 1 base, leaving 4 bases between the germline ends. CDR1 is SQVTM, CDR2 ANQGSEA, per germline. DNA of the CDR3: TGCAGCGTTGAGGAGTCCTACGAGCAGTACTTC. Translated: CSVEESYEQYF.

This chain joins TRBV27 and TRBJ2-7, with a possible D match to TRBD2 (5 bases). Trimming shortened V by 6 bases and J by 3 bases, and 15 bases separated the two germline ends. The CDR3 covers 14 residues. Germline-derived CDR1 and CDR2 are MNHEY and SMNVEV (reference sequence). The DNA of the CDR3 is TGTGCCAGCAGCCGCAAAAAGGGAGACTACGAGCAGTACTTC. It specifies CASSRKKGDYEQYF.

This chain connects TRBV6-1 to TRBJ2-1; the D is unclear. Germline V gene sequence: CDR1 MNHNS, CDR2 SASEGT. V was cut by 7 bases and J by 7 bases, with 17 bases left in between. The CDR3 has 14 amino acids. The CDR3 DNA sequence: TGTGCCAGCAACTTGAGGTCGGTTGGGAATGAGCAGTTCTTC. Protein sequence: CASNLRSVGNEQFF.

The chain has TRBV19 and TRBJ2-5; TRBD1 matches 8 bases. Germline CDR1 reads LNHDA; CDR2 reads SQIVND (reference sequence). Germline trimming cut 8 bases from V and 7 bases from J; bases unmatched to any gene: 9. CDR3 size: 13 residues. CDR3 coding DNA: TGTGCCAGTCGGGACAGGCGAATAGGGACCCAGTACTTC. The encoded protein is CASRDRRIGTQYF.

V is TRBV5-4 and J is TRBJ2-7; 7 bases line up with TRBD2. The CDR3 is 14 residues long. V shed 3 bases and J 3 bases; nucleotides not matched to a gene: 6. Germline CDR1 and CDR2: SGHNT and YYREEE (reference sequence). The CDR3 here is CASSSSGGNYEQYF. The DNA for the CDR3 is TGTGCCAGCAGCTCTAGCGGAGGAAACTACGAGCAGTACTTC.

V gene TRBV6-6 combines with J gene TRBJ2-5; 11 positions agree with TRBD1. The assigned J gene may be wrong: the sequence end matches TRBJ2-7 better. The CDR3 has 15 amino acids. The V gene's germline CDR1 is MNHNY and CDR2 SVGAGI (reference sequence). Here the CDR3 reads CASSRTGGKGNEQYF. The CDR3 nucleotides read TGTGCCAGCAGTAGGACAGGGGGCAAGGGGAACGAGCAGTACTTC.

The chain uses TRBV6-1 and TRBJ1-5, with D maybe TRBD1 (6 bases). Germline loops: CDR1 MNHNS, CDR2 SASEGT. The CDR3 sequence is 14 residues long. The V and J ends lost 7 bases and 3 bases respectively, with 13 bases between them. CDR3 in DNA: TGTGCCAGCATCCCCTCGGGACACAATCAGCCCCAGCATTTT. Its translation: CASIPSGHNQPQHF.